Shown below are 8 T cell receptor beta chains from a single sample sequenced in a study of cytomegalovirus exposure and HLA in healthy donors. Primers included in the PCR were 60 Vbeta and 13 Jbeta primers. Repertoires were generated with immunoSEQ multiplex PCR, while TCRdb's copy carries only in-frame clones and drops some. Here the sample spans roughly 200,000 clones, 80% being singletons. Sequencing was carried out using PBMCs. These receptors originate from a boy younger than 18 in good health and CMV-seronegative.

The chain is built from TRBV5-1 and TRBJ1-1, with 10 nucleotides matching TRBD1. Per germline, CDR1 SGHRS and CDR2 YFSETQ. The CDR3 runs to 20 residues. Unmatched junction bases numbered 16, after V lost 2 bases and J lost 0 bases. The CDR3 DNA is TGCGCCAGCAGCTTCAGAGGCCCGACCCGGGACAGGGGAATGAACACTGAAGCTTTCTTT. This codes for CASSFRGPTRDRGMNTEAFF.

The CDR3 DNA reads as TGTGCCAGCAGCTTAGCTGTCGCGGGACAGACCTCCTACAATGAGCAGTTCTTC. It is translated as CASSLAVAGQTSYNEQFF. J is TRBJ2-1 and V is TRBV7-6, with D perhaps TRBD1 (7 bases). This CDR3 contains 18 residues. Per the germline V gene, CDR1 is SGHVS and CDR2 is FNYEAQ. Trimming stripped 0 bases from V and 0 bases from J, with 15 bases between. Combining the CDR3 with reference TRBV7-6 and TRBJ2-1 gives the whole variable domain GAGVSQSPRYKVTKRGQDVALRCDPISGHVSLYWYRQALGQGPEFLTYFNYEAQQDKSGLPNDRFSAERPEGSISTLTIQRTEQRDSAMYRCASSLAVAGQTSYNEQFFGPGTRLTVL.

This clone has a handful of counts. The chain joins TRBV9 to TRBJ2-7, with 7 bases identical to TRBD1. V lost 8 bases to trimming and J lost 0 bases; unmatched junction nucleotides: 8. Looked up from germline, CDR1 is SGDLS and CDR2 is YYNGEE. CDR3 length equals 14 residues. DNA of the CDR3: TGTGCCAGTCTAGGGGACAGTAACTCCTACGAGCAGTACTTC. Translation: CASLGDSNSYEQYF.

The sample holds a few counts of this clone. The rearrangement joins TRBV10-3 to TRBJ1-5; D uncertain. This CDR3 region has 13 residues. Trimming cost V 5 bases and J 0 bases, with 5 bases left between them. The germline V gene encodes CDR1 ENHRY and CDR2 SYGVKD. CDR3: CAISLDSNQPQHF. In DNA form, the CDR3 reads TGTGCCATCAGTTTAGATAGCAATCAGCCCCAGCATTTT.

The CDR3 sequence is CAISLGLPYEQYF. The CDR3, as DNA: TGTGCCATCAGTTTGGGACTACCCTACGAGCAGTACTTC. The chain has TRBV10-3 and TRBJ2-7, with 7 bases matching TRBD2. CDR1 ENHRY and CDR2 SYGVKD come from the germline V gene. V shed 5 bases and J 2 bases; nucleotides not matched to a gene: 3. The CDR3 totals 13 residues.

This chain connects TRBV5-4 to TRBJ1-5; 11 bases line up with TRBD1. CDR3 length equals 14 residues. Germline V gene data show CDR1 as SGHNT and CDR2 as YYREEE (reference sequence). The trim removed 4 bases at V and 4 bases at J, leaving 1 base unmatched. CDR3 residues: CASSRDRGNQPQHF. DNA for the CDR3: TGTGCCAGCAGCCGGGACAGGGGGAATCAGCCCCAGCATTTT. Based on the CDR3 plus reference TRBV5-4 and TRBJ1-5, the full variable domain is ETGVTQSPTHLIKTRGQQVTLRCSSQSGHNTVSWYQQALGQGPQFIFQYYREEENGRGNFPPRFSGLQFPNYSSELNVNALELDDSALYLCASSRDRGNQPQHFGDGTRLSIL.

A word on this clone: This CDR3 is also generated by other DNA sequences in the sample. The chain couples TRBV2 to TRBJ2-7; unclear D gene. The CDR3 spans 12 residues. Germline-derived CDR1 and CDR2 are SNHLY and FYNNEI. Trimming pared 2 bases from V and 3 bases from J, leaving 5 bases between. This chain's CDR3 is CASSERGYEQYF. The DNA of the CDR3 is TGTGCCAGCAGTGAAAGAGGCTACGAGCAGTACTTC.

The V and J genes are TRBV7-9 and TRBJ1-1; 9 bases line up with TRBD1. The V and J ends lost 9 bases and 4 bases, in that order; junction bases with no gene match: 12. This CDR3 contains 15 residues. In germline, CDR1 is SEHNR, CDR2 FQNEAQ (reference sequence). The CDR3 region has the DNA TGTGCCAGTTCTCCTTCCGGGACAGGGCCCACTGAAGCTTTCTTT. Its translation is CASSPSGTGPTEAFF.